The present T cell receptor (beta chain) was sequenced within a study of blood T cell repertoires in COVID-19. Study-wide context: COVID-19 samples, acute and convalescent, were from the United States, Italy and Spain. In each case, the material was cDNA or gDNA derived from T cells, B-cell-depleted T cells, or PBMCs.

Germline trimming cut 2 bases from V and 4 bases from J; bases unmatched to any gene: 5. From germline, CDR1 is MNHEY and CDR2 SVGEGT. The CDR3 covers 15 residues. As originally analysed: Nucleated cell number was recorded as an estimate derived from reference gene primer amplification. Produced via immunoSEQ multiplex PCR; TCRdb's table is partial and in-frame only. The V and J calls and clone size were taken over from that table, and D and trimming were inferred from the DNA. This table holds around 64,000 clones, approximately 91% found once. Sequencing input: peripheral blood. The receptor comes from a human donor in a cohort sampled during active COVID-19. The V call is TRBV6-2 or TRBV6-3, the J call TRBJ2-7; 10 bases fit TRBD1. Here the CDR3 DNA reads TGTGCCAGCAGTTACAACCGGGACAGGGGTTACGAGCAGTACTTC. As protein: CASSYNRDRGYEQYF.